This T cell receptor (beta chain) came from a study of yellow fever vaccine responses in identical twins. Study-wide results and limits: Reported findings indicate that twins' vaccine T cell responses seemed partially convergent, partially personalized.

TCRdb re-called the RT-PCR reads with MiXCR, one entry per CDR3 protein. This repertoire shows approximately 9,500 distinct CDR3 sequences, approximately 82% found once; its top ten account for approximately 2%. About this clonotype: Its target is not known.

Trimming left V 4 bases short and J 9 bases short, with 7 bases between. The CDR3 sequence is 11 residues long. Germline V gives CDR1 SGHDN, CDR2 FVKESK. The chain joins TRBV14 to TRBJ2-1; TRBD2 is a possible D gene (6 bases). The source is a woman aged 18 to 35 who received the yellow fever vaccine. This sample comprised T cells from blood (PBMCs), unsorted or a sorted subset (not recorded which), obtained before or after yellow fever vaccination (not recorded which). In DNA, the CDR3 is TGTGCCAGCAGCCGCGGGGTTGAGCAGTTCTTC. Residues: CASSRGVEQFF. The full variable domain, in which reference TRBV14 and TRBJ2-1 provide the parts outside the CDR3, is EAGVTQFPSHSVIEKGQTVTLRCDPISGHDNLYWYRRVMGKEIKFLLHFVKESKQDESGMPNNRFLAERTGGTYSTLKVQPAELEDSGVYFCASSRGVEQFFGPGTRLTVL.